The rows below give T cell receptor beta chains drawn from one sample of a study of Ad26.COV2.S vaccination and SARS-CoV-2 variants. The data were produced by immunoSEQ multiplex PCR, yet TCRdb's version contains in-frame clones alone and is incomplete. Of around 300,000 clones listed, 88% are singletons. The sequencing used peripheral blood, collected in a trial of Ad26.COV2.S vaccine versus placebo. The receptors originated from a person between 18 and 60 years old who received the Ad26.COV2.S COVID-19 vaccine or a placebo. Each CDR3 is given with its conserved first and last residue. The D gene is left open where the match is weak. Rows may omit the clone size; those that give it use once, few, many or a size class.

V: TRBV10-1
D: TRBD1
J: TRBJ2-1
size: .
DNA: TGCGCCAGTATAAATCCCCTAGAGGGGGACAGGGCTTACAATGAGCAGTTCTTC
CDR3: CASINPLEGDRAYNEQFF

V: TRBV7-2
D: .
J: TRBJ2-7
size: .
DNA: TGTGCCAGCAGCTTAGAATCCCCGGGGGCAGGCGGCGAGCAGTACTTC
CDR3: CASSLESPGAGGEQYF

V: TRBV3-1/TRBV3-2
D: .
J: TRBJ1-2
size: few
DNA: TGTGCCAGCAGCCAAGATGGCTACACCTTC
CDR3: CASSQDGYTF

V: TRBV2
D: TRBD1
J: TRBJ1-5
size: .
DNA: TGTGCCAGCAGTGGCGGACAGGGGTTTCAGCCCCAGCATTTT
CDR3: CASSGGQGFQPQHF

V: TRBV7-2
D: .
J: TRBJ2-2
size: .
DNA: TGTGCCAGCAGCTTCCAATCTGGGCGGGTAGCCGGGGAGCTGTTTTTT
CDR3: CASSFQSGRVAGELFF

V: TRBV6-5
D: TRBD1
J: TRBJ1-1
size: .
DNA: TGTGCCAGCAGTTACTTTTCCAGGGGGGGGGCTTTCTTT
CDR3: CASSYFSRGGAFF

V: TRBV14
D: .
J: TRBJ1-5
size: .
DNA: TGTGCCAGCAGCCAAGAAGTTGAGACAGGCCACTATTTTATAGGCAATCAGCCCCAGCATTTT
CDR3: CASSQEVETGHYFIGNQPQHF

V: TRBV3-1/TRBV3-2
D: .
J: TRBJ2-2
size: .
DNA: TGTGCCAGCAGCCAAGGGGACTTAGACACCGGGGAGCTGTTTTTT
CDR3: CASSQGDLDTGELFF

V: TRBV12-3/TRBV12-4
D: TRBD1
J: TRBJ2-7
size: .
DNA: TGTGCCAGCAGTCCGGGAACAGGGGGCGAGCAGTACTTC
CDR3: CASSPGTGGEQYF

V: TRBV7-2
D: .
J: TRBJ2-3
size: .
DNA: TGTGCCAGCAGCTTAGTGGCAGGGACAACAGATACGCAGTATTTT
CDR3: CASSLVAGTTDTQYF

V: TRBV19
D: TRBD1
J: TRBJ2-3
size: .
DNA: TGTGCCAGTAGTACCTCCACGACAGGGGGAGTGTTTGCAGATACGCAGTATTTT
CDR3: CASSTSTTGGVFADTQYF

V: TRBV6-5
D: .
J: TRBJ1-6
size: .
DNA: TGTGCCAGCAGTTCAACCCAGGGCACGGGTTCACCCCTCCACTTT
CDR3: CASSSTQGTGSPLHF

V: TRBV6-5
D: TRBD1
J: TRBJ2-5
size: once
DNA: TGTGCCAGCGGGGACAGGGCGGAGACCCAGTACTTC
CDR3: CASGDRAETQYF

V: TRBV5-1
D: TRBD1
J: TRBJ2-5
size: few
DNA: TGCGCCAGCAGCTTTACAGGGGCCCAAGAGACCCAGTACTTC
CDR3: CASSFTGAQETQYF

V: TRBV6-5
D: .
J: TRBJ1-1
size: .
DNA: TGTGCCAGCAGTTACAGGGCCGATATCCTCACTGAAGCTTTCTTT
CDR3: CASSYRADILTEAFF

V: TRBV30
D: .
J: TRBJ1-5
size: .
DNA: TGTGCCTGGAGTGACAGTCACAATCAGCCCCAGCATTTT
CDR3: CAWSDSHNQPQHF

V: TRBV18
D: TRBD1
J: TRBJ2-7
size: once
DNA: TGTGCCAGCTCACCCGACAGGGCCGAGCAGTACTTC
CDR3: CASSPDRAEQYF

V: TRBV7-9
D: .
J: TRBJ2-1
size: .
DNA: TGTGCCAGCAGCTTACCAAACAGGCCCTCTTCTCTCGCCTACAATGAGCAGTTCTTC
CDR3: CASSLPNRPSSLAYNEQFF

V: TRBV14
D: .
J: TRBJ2-5
size: .
DNA: TGTGCCAGCGGTTACCAAGAGACCCAGTACTTC
CDR3: CASGYQETQYF

V: TRBV7-2
D: .
J: TRBJ2-2
size: once
DNA: TGTGCCAGCAGCTTGCAAGGGGGATACACCGGGGAGCTGTTTTTT
CDR3: CASSLQGGYTGELFF

V: TRBV27
D: TRBD1
J: TRBJ2-1
size: .
DNA: TGTGCCAGCAGTTTAAAACGGGACAGCCTGTACAATGAGCAGTTCTTC
CDR3: CASSLKRDSLYNEQFF

V: TRBV28
D: .
J: TRBJ1-3
size: .
DNA: TGTGCCAGCCTGTCTGGGGCGGCTCGGGGAAACACCATATATTTT
CDR3: CASLSGAARGNTIYF

V: TRBV19
D: .
J: TRBJ2-7
size: .
DNA: TGTGCCAGTAGTCCCCAGGACTTATTCGAGCAGTACTTC
CDR3: CASSPQDLFEQYF

V: TRBV5-1
D: .
J: TRBJ2-3
size: .
DNA: TGCGCCAGCAGCCGGCCCGAACCCACAGATACGCAGTATTTT
CDR3: CASSRPEPTDTQYF

V: TRBV5-1
D: TRBD2
J: TRBJ2-1
size: .
DNA: TGCGCCAGCAGCTTGACTAGCGGGAGGTTTGATGAGCAGTTCTTC
CDR3: CASSLTSGRFDEQFF

V: TRBV27
D: .
J: TRBJ1-1
size: .
DNA: TGTGCCAGCTCTGACCACCAGGTGAACACTGAAGCTTTCTTT
CDR3: CASSDHQVNTEAFF

V: TRBV9
D: .
J: TRBJ1-1
size: .
DNA: TGTGCCAGCAGCGGACCGACAGGCCTTGAAGCTTTCTTT
CDR3: CASSGPTGLEAFF

V: TRBV19
D: TRBD1
J: TRBJ2-7
size: .
DNA: TGTGCCAGTACGGGACAGGGCCACGAGCAGTACTTC
CDR3: CASTGQGHEQYF

V: TRBV29-1
D: .
J: TRBJ1-4
size: .
DNA: TGCAGCGTTGTGGACATAAATGAAAAACTGTTTTTT
CDR3: CSVVDINEKLFF

V: TRBV9
D: .
J: TRBJ2-2
size: .
DNA: TGTGCCAGCAGACGTGACTCGCCCCGTAACACCGGGGAGCTGTTTTTT
CDR3: CASRRDSPRNTGELFF

V: TRBV4-3
D: .
J: TRBJ2-3
size: .
DNA: TGCGCCAGCAGCCTCCGGACAGTCCCGAATACGCAGTATTTT
CDR3: CASSLRTVPNTQYF

V: TRBV6-2/TRBV6-3
D: TRBD1
J: TRBJ2-1
size: .
DNA: TGTGCCAGCAGTCCAGGGACAGGGGGAAATGAGCAGTTCTTC
CDR3: CASSPGTGGNEQFF

V: TRBV12-3/TRBV12-4
D: .
J: TRBJ1-6
size: .
DNA: .
CDR3: CASSSSRNSPLHF

V: TRBV4-3
D: TRBD2
J: TRBJ2-3
size: few
DNA: TGCGCCAGCAGCCAAGAACTCCCGGGACTAGGAGGAGATACGCAGTATTTT
CDR3: CASSQELPGLGGDTQYF

V: TRBV9
D: TRBD1
J: TRBJ1-2
size: .
DNA: TGTGCCAGCAGCGTGACGGACAGGGGAAGCTATGGCTACACCTTC
CDR3: CASSVTDRGSYGYTF

V: TRBV6-4
D: TRBD2
J: TRBJ2-3
size: .
DNA: TGTGCCAGCAGCGGACTAGCGGGGGGCCCCGATACGCAGTATTTT
CDR3: CASSGLAGGPDTQYF

V: TRBV21-1
D: .
J: TRBJ2-2
size: once
DNA: TGTGCCAGCAGCAAAGAACTAGGACTATTAATAACCGGGGAGCTGTTTTTT
CDR3: CASSKELGLLITGELFF

V: TRBV27
D: TRBD2
J: TRBJ2-1
size: .
DNA: TGTGCCAGCAGTTTATGGACTAGTGATGAGCAGTTCTTC
CDR3: CASSLWTSDEQFF

V: TRBV14
D: .
J: TRBJ2-5
size: .
DNA: TGTGCCAGCAGCCTTGGGCACAACGGCGAGACCCAGTACTTC
CDR3: CASSLGHNGETQYF

V: TRBV2
D: TRBD1
J: TRBJ1-1
size: once
DNA: TGTGCCCGCGGACAGGGGCAGAACACTGAAGCTTTCTTT
CDR3: CARGQGQNTEAFF